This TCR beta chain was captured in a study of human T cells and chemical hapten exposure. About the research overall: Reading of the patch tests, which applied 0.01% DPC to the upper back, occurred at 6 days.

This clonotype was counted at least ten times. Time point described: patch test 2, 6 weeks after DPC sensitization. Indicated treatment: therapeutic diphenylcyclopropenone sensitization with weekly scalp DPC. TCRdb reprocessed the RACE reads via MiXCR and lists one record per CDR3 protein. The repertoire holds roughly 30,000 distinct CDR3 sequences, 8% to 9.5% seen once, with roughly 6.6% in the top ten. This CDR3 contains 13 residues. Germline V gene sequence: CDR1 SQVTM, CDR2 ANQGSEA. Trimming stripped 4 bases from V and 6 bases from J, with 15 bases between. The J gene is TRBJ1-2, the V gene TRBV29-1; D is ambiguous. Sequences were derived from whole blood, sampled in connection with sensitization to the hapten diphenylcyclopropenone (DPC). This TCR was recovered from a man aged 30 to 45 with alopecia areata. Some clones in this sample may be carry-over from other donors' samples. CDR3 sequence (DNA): TGCAGCGTTGCACGGGCGCGAGCCAATGGCTACACCTTC. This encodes CSVARARANGYTF.